This T cell receptor beta chain derives from a study of T cell repertoires in cytomegalovirus infection (dated by TCRdb to between 2017 and 2020). General notes on the study: The HLA type of each donor mattered for the analysis, because public TCR beta signatures pointed to carriage of CMV infection along with the matching HLA type.

The sequencer listed for this sample is Illumina HiSeq 1500. TCRdb's own reprocessing of the public reads used fastp at Q25 and MiXCR and kept productive beta chains. Rows with a matching CDR3 protein are joined into one entry that keeps the most common DNA and genes. The table for this sample lists about 130,000 distinct CDR3 sequences; around 25% of them were counted only once. Roughly 35% of the sample is taken by the ten largest. The CDR3 covers 13 residues, taking in both the cysteine and the phenylalanine. CDR3 DNA is the only sequence kept; it has 39 bases, read in frame from the first base. Trimming removed 3 bases from V and 9 bases from J, leaving 12 bases between the germline ends. CDR1 SEHNR and CDR2 FQNEAQ are derived from the germline V gene (reference sequence). With regard to this clonotype: There is no known antigen for this receptor. The input lacks base qualities; no much larger clone sits a single base away.

Study-wide findings and limitations: Cumulative frequency of public TCR beta family members discriminated carriers of CMV infection plus the relevant HLA type in this cohort and an independent 352-donor cohort. The ex vivo response was dominated by HLA-C-restricted CMV-specific TCR beta clonotypes, which also provided the single most frequent clonotype in two of eight donors.

The source of this sequence is a human donor in good health (CMV status not recorded). Some clones in this sample may be carry-over from other donors' samples. Rearrangement joined TRBV7-9 to TRBJ2-1; the D gene assignment is ambiguous. Sequenced material: PBMCs, sequenced either directly or after in vitro stimulation (not recorded which). Here is the DNA: TGTGCCAGCAGCTTCGGGCCGGTTGGTGAGCAGTTCTTC. Translation gives CASSFGPVGEQFF.